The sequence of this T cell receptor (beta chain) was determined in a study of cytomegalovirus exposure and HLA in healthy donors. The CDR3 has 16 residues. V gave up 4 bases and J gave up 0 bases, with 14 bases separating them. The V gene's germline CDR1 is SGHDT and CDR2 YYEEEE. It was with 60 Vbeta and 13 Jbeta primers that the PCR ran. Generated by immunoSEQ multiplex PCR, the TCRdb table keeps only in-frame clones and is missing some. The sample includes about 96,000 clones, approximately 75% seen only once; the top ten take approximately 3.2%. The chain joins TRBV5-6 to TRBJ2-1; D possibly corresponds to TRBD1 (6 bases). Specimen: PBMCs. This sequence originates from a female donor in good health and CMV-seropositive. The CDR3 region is CASSSWTASSYNEQFF. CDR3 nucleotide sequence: TGTGCCAGCAGCAGTTGGACAGCCAGCTCCTACAATGAGCAGTTCTTC. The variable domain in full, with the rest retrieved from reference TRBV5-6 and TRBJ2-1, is DAGVTQSPTHLIKTRGQQVTLRCSPKSGHDTVSWYQQALGQGPQFIFQYYEEEERQRGNFPDRFSGHQFPNYSSELNVNALLLGDSALYLCASSSWTASSYNEQFFGPGTRLTVL.